The 30 T cell receptor beta chains presented below share a single source sample, sequenced in a study of cytomegalovirus exposure and HLA in healthy donors. Measured with immunoSEQ multiplex PCR; TCRdb has only the in-frame clones, and not every one. The sample lists a few hundred thousand clones, about 88% seen once, with about 12% in the top ten. The material sequenced was PBMCs. The source of these receptors is a man younger than 35 in good health and CMV-seropositive.

The genes are TRBV30 and TRBJ1-5; maybe TRBD1 (5 bases). This CDR3 is built from 14 residues. Trimming took off 3 bases at V and 11 bases at J, with 20 bases between the two ends. The germline gives CDR1 GTSNPN, CDR2 SVGIG (reference sequence). CDR3 amino acids: CAWSRDRGLSSQHF. The CDR3 region has the DNA TGTGCCTGGAGCCGAGACAGAGGTTTGTCGTCCCAGCATTTT.

The rearrangement links TRBV27 to TRBJ1-1; D perhaps matches TRBD1 (6 bases). CDR3 size: 14 residues. The germline V and J ends were trimmed by 6 bases and 10 bases, with 21 bases remaining between them. Looked up from germline, CDR1 is MNHEY and CDR2 is SMNVEV (reference sequence). The CDR3 nucleotides are TGTGCCAGCAGCTCGGACAGAACGGGGCGGGGAGCTTTCTTT. Amino acid sequence: CASSSDRTGRGAFF.

The genes are TRBV19 and TRBJ1-1; D is undetermined. The CDR3 has 13 residues. The V and J ends lost 3 bases and 4 bases respectively, with 9 bases between them. The germline gives CDR1 LNHDA, CDR2 SQIVND (reference sequence). The CDR3 sequence: CASSIAPGTEAFF. The CDR3 DNA sequence: TGTGCCAGTAGTATCGCCCCAGGCACTGAAGCTTTCTTT.

The J gene is TRBJ2-1, the V gene TRBV5-1; D gene unclear. CDR1 and CDR2 (germline): SGHRS, YFSETQ. V gave up 0 bases and J gave up 9 bases, with 13 bases separating them. This CDR3 is 14 amino acids long. This CDR3 reads CASSLELPGGEQFF. As DNA, the CDR3 is TGCGCCAGCAGCTTGGAATTACCGGGCGGTGAGCAGTTCTTC.

The CDR3 loop reads CASSFRGSGANVLTF. As DNA, the CDR3 is TGTGCCAGCAGTTTCAGGGGCTCTGGGGCCAACGTCCTGACTTTC. This chain connects TRBV28 to TRBJ2-6; the D gene is possibly TRBD1 (6 bases). The V end was cut by 3 bases, the J end by 0 bases, with 6 bases between. The CDR3 is 15 amino acids. The V gene's germline CDR1 is MDHEN and CDR2 SYDVKM.

This chain links TRBV2 with TRBJ2-1, with a weak D call TRBD2 (5 bases). Germline V gene sequence: CDR1 SNHLY, CDR2 FYNNEI. The CDR3 extends over 14 amino acids. V was shortened by 8 bases and J by 9 bases, with 20 bases between the two germline ends. The CDR3 region is CASQLEASRGEQFF. The CDR3, as DNA: TGTGCCAGCCAACTGGAGGCTAGCCGGGGTGAGCAGTTCTTC.

The chain recombines TRBV4-1 with TRBJ2-3; 7 positions agree with TRBD2. The length of the CDR3 is 17 residues. The germline CDR1 and CDR2 sequences are MGHRA and YSYEKL. The ends lost 0 bases at V and 3 bases at J; junction bases unmatched: 9. CDR3 coding DNA: TGCGCCAGCAGCCAAGATAGGGCGGGGGTCGGGACAGATACGCAGTATTTT. This gives the protein CASSQDRAGVGTDTQYF.

The chain carries TRBV19 and TRBJ1-1, with a tentative D call TRBD1 (5 bases). The germline V gene encodes CDR1 LNHDA and CDR2 SQIVND (reference sequence). V dropped 5 bases and J dropped 4 bases, with 11 bases sitting between them. The CDR3 sequence is 13 residues long. The chain's CDR3 is CASSVGGSTEAFF. The DNA for the CDR3 is TGTGCCAGTAGTGTGGGGGGGAGCACTGAAGCTTTCTTT.

V usage is TRBV28 and J usage is TRBJ2-4; possibly TRBD1 or TRBD2 for D (5 bases each). Germline CDR1 is MDHEN and CDR2 is SYDVKM. CDR3 size: 15 residues. V lost 5 bases to trimming and J lost 3 bases, with 14 bases between them. Here the CDR3 reads CASSPTDGVKNIQYF. In DNA form, the CDR3 reads TGTGCCAGCAGTCCGACAGACGGGGTCAAAAACATTCAGTACTTC.

The V gene is TRBV19, the J gene TRBJ1-2, with 7 nucleotides matching TRBD1. CDR1 is LNHDA and CDR2 is SQIVND in the germline V gene (reference sequence). The V segment lost 5 bases and the J segment 7 bases; nucleotides outside the gene matches: 7. The CDR3 contains 13 residues. CDR3 residues: CASSYARGTGYTF. The CDR3 coding sequence is TGTGCCAGTAGTTACGCCAGGGGGACTGGCTACACCTTC.

The chain combines TRBV7-8 with TRBJ1-5; D is unclear. The CDR3 has 13 amino acids. In germline, CDR1 is SGHVS, CDR2 FQNEAQ. Trimming took 6 bases from V and 5 from J, leaving 11 bases between them. The CDR3 DNA sequence: TGTGCCAGCAGGCGGGAGTTCGATCAGCCCCAGCATTTT. This codes for CASRREFDQPQHF.

This clone was seen just once. The CDR3 sequence is CAIGLDRADYEQYF. The CDR3 DNA reads as TGTGCCATCGGTCTGGACAGGGCTGATTACGAGCAGTACTTC. V gene TRBV10-3 combines with J gene TRBJ2-7, with TRBD1 identical over 8 bases. Germline trimming cut 8 bases from V and 4 bases from J; bases unmatched to any gene: 10. The CDR3 contains 14 residues. The germline CDR1 and CDR2 sequences are ENHRY and SYGVKD.

This chain links TRBV5-6 with TRBJ2-7; D gene uncertain. V was pared by 0 bases and J by 2 bases, with 21 bases between. This CDR3 contains 18 residues. In germline, CDR1 is SGHDT, CDR2 YYEEEE. CDR3 amino acids: CASSLVRDFPLLTYEQYF. CDR3 DNA sequence: TGTGCCAGCAGCTTGGTTCGTGACTTCCCCTTACTCACCTACGAGCAGTACTTC.

V usage is TRBV29-1 and J usage is TRBJ2-5; maybe TRBD1 (6 bases). The CDR3 totals 14 residues. Germline CDR1 SQVTM, CDR2 ANQGSEA. Trimming shortened V by 3 bases and J by 3 bases, and 14 bases separated the two germline ends. CDR3 sequence (DNA): TGCAGCGTTGAGGGTTGGGACATTGAAGAGACCCAGTACTTC. It encodes CSVEGWDIEETQYF. The full variable domain, with the rest looked up from reference TRBV29-1 and TRBJ2-5, is SAVISQKPSRDICQRGTSLTIQCQVDSQVTMMFWYRQQPGQSLTLIATANQGSEATYESGFVIDKFPISRPNLTFSTLTVSNMSPEDSSIYLCSVEGWDIEETQYFGPGTRLLVL.

This sequence joins TRBV6-4 and TRBJ1-1; 7 nucleotides match TRBD1. This CDR3 has 13 residues. CDR1 and CDR2 (germline): MRHNA, SNTAGT. The junction had 2 bases not matched to a gene; V was cut back by 6 bases and J by 1 base. The CDR3 DNA follows: TGTGCCAGCAGAAGACAGGGGAACACTGAAGCTTTCTTT. Translation: CASRRQGNTEAFF.

This clone came up a few times. The chain employs TRBV27 and TRBJ2-1, with TRBD2 as a possible D gene (6 bases). The CDR3 consists of 13 residues. CDR1 is MNHEY and CDR2 is SMNVEV in the germline V gene (reference sequence). The V end was cut by 6 bases, the J end by 12 bases, with 18 bases between. CDR3 coding DNA: TGTGCCAGCAGGCCCCTGACTAGTCTGGGGCAGTTCTTC. The encoded protein is CASRPLTSLGQFF.

This clone was seen only once. This rearrangement joins TRBV27 to TRBJ2-2; D possibly uses TRBD1 or TRBD2 (5 bases each). Trimming removed 6 bases at V and 5 bases at J, with 16 bases between. The CDR3 covers 15 residues. CDR1 is MNHEY, CDR2 SMNVEV, per germline (reference sequence). This chain's CDR3 is CASSPLVGATGELFF. The CDR3 DNA reads TGTGCCAGCAGCCCTCTCGTCGGGGCAACCGGGGAGCTGTTTTTT.

The rearrangement uses TRBV4-3 and TRBJ1-1; D unresolved. Trimming removed 1 base at V and 0 bases at J, with 12 bases between. This CDR3 region has 16 residues. The V gene's germline CDR1 is LGHNA and CDR2 YSLEER. The CDR3 spells CASSQGRNRVNTEAFF. In nucleotides, the CDR3 is TGCGCCAGCAGCCAAGGGCGGAATAGGGTGAACACTGAAGCTTTCTTT.

V and J are TRBV2 and TRBJ1-4; a possible D gene is TRBD1 (5 bases). The CDR3 consists of 15 residues. V shed 6 bases and J shed 4 bases, with 15 bases lying between them. Germline values: CDR1 SNHLY, CDR2 FYNNEI. In DNA, the CDR3 is TGTGCCAGCAGGGGACGATCGGGTTATAATGAAAAACTGTTTTTT. It translates to CASRGRSGYNEKLFF.

The chain uses TRBV28 and TRBJ1-2, with 9 bases fitting TRBD1. CDR1 is MDHEN, CDR2 SYDVKM, per germline. This CDR3 is built from 15 residues. Germline trimming cut 2 bases from V and 5 bases from J; bases unmatched to any gene: 6. DNA of the CDR3: TGTGCCAGCAGTTTACATACCGGGACAGGGTATGGCTACACCTTC. Translated: CASSLHTGTGYGYTF.

J is TRBJ1-2 and V is TRBV27, with 8 bases matching TRBD1. The CDR3 spans 14 residues. V lost 8 bases, J lost 2 bases, and 7 bases stayed unmatched. The germline CDR1 and CDR2 sequences are MNHEY and SMNVEV (reference sequence). CDR3 coding DNA: TGTGCCAGCTCCCAAGACAGGGGAAACTATGGCTACACCTTC. Translation: CASSQDRGNYGYTF.

This chain connects TRBV7-9 to TRBJ1-1, with a possible D match to TRBD1 (5 bases). Germline V gene sequence: CDR1 SEHNR, CDR2 FQNEAQ (reference sequence). This CDR3 is 14 amino acids long. The V end lost 2 bases, the J end lost 4 bases, and 11 bases lay between the germline ends. CDR3 sequence reads: CASSLTRGGTEAFF. The CDR3 region has the DNA TGTGCCAGCAGCTTAACGAGGGGAGGCACTGAAGCTTTCTTT. The full variable domain, completed using reference TRBV7-9 and TRBJ1-1, is DTGVSQNPRHKITKRGQNVTFRCDPISEHNRLYWYRQTLGQGPEFLTYFQNEAQLEKSRLLSDRFSAERPKGSFSTLEIQRTEQGDSAMYLCASSLTRGGTEAFFGQGTRLTVV.

V and J are TRBV29-1 and TRBJ2-3; 10 bases map to TRBD2. Germline V gives CDR1 SQVTM, CDR2 ANQGSEA. The CDR3 runs 13 residues. J gave up 1 base and V 7 bases, and 2 bases lay outside the gene matches. For the CDR3, the DNA is TGCAGCGCTAGCGGGAGCGGCACAGATACGCAGTATTTT. This translates into CSASGSGTDTQYF.

This chain links TRBV7-2 with TRBJ2-1; D might be TRBD2 (6 bases). V gave up 5 bases and J gave up 4 bases, with 12 bases separating them. CDR3 length: 14 amino acids. Germline V lookup: CDR1 SGHTA, CDR2 FQGNSA. The DNA of the CDR3 is TGTGCCAGCAGCATGGGACTTAGATACAATGAGCAGTTCTTC. This codes for CASSMGLRYNEQFF. The full variable domain, with the rest looked up from reference TRBV7-2 and TRBJ2-1, is GAGVSQSPSNKVTEKGKDVELRCDPISGHTALYWYRQSLGQGLEFLIYFQGNSAPDKSGLPSDRFSAERTGGSVSTLTIQRTQQEDSAVYLCASSMGLRYNEQFFGPGTRLTVL.

The rearrangement uses TRBV5-4 and TRBJ2-7, with 11 bases aligning to TRBD2. After removal of 4 bases from V and 2 bases from J, the junction contained 2 bases not matched to a gene. CDR3 size: 14 residues. Germline CDR1 SGHNT, CDR2 YYREEE (reference sequence). This CDR3 is CASSGTSGAYEQYF. CDR3 sequence (DNA): TGTGCCAGCAGCGGGACTAGCGGCGCCTACGAGCAGTACTTC.

The chain links TRBV5-5 to TRBJ2-3; D remains ambiguous. Trimming removed 1 base at V and 2 bases at J, with 8 bases between. The CDR3 loop spans 14 amino acids. Germline V gene sequence: CDR1 SGHKS, CDR2 YYEKEE (reference sequence). CDR3 DNA: TGTGCCAGCAGCTTGAACGGGCTCACAGATACGCAGTATTTT. This translates into CASSLNGLTDTQYF. Full variable domain (remainder filled in from reference TRBV5-5 and TRBJ2-3): DAGVTQSPTHLIKTRGQQVTLRCSPISGHKSVSWYQQVLGQGPQFIFQYYEKEERGRGNFPDRFSARQFPNYSSELNVNALLLGDSALYLCASSLNGLTDTQYFGPGTRLTVL.

J is TRBJ2-7 and V is TRBV7-9; D perhaps matches TRBD2 (5 bases). Trimming removed 5 bases at V and 2 bases at J, with 13 bases between. Per germline, CDR1 SEHNR and CDR2 FQNEAQ (reference sequence). The CDR3 is 14 amino acids. The CDR3 here is CASSRESGTYEQYF. The CDR3 DNA follows: TGTGCCAGCAGCCGTGAGAGCGGCACCTACGAGCAGTACTTC.

The sample holds one count of this clone. The rearrangement joins TRBV2 to TRBJ1-1; D gene uncertain. Germline V gene sequence: CDR1 SNHLY, CDR2 FYNNEI. V was clipped by 0 bases and J by 4 bases, with 9 bases between them. This CDR3 is 14 amino acids long. CDR3 sequence reads: CASSEAWAGTEAFF. DNA of the CDR3: TGTGCCAGCAGTGAAGCGTGGGCAGGCACTGAAGCTTTCTTT.

CDR3 residues: CASSSQGGYGYTF. The CDR3 nucleotides are TGTGCCAGCAGCTCTCAAGGGGGATATGGCTACACCTTC. The chain uses TRBV5-6 and TRBJ1-2, with a weak D call TRBD1 (6 bases). Germline V gene sequence: CDR1 SGHDT, CDR2 YYEEEE. CDR3 length equals 13 residues. The V and J ends lost 3 bases and 5 bases respectively, with 11 bases between them.

V is TRBV5-1 and J is TRBJ1-3, with D tentatively TRBD1 (6 bases). The CDR3 sequence is 14 residues long. V lost 4 bases, J lost 3 bases, and 11 bases lay in between. Per germline, CDR1 SGHRS and CDR2 YFSETQ. As DNA, the CDR3 is TGCGCCAGCAGCCCACAGGGTGGTGGAAACACCATATATTTT. Translation gives CASSPQGGGNTIYF.